Listed here are 27 T cell receptor beta chains from one sample, sequenced in a study of T-cell reconstitution after alpha-beta-depleted transplantation in children. For TCRbeta, the library was prepared with unique molecular identifiers. MiXCR, applied by TCRdb to the PCR reads, yields one record per CDR3 protein. The table has some 78,000 distinct CDR3 sequences, 14% seen once. The material sequenced was PBMCs, mostly from graft donor cells, taken 180 days after TCRalphabeta/CD19-depleted stem cell transplant. These receptors were obtained from a male patient between 2 and 10 years old who had a stem cell transplant for acute lymphoblastic leukemia, so the T cells may come from the graft donor.

This clonotype has more than one count but fewer than ten. The chain is built from TRBV12-3 or TRBV12-4 and TRBJ2-3, with D maybe TRBD2 (7 bases). V was shortened by 3 bases and J by 5 bases, with 15 bases between the two germline ends. The CDR3 covers 15 residues. CDR3 sequence (DNA): TGTGCCAGCAGTTTCGTAGGGGGGGGCATAGATACGCAGTATTTT. Translation: CASSFVGGGIDTQYF.

This clonotype was counted ten times or more. This rearrangement joins TRBV29-1 to TRBJ1-1, with TRBD1 identical over 9 bases. The V gene end was trimmed by 6 bases and the J gene end by 1 base; junction bases not matched to a gene: 3. The CDR3 length is 13 residues. Germline values: CDR1 SQVTM, CDR2 ANQGSEA. CDR3 sequence: CSVWGQGNTEAFF. CDR3 DNA sequence: TGCAGCGTCTGGGGACAGGGGAACACTGAAGCTTTCTTT.

This clonotype has at least ten counts. An end of the junction differs from the germline gene, which may be a read error. This chain uses TRBV5-1 with TRBJ2-5; the D gene could be TRBD1 or TRBD2 (5 bases each). This CDR3 is 13 amino acids long. Germline CDR1 reads SGHRS; CDR2 reads YFSETQ. The CDR3 protein is CASSLGPQETQYF. CDR3 DNA sequence: TGTGCCAGCAGCTTGGGACCCCAAGAGACCCAGTACTTC.

The chain has TRBV28 and TRBJ2-7; D is unresolved. The CDR3 contains 14 residues. The V end was cut by 6 bases, the J end by 0 bases, with 12 bases between. Germline V gene data show CDR1 as MDHEN and CDR2 as SYDVKM. The CDR3 DNA reads TGTGCCAGCAGGTTTGACTTGAGCTCCTACGAGCAGTACTTC. Protein sequence: CASRFDLSSYEQYF.

The CDR3 loop is CASSLGGFSLNEQFF. The CDR3, as DNA: TGCGCCAGCAGCTTGGGGGGTTTCAGTCTGAATGAGCAGTTCTTC. The chain couples TRBV5-1 to TRBJ2-1; unclear D gene. V gave up 0 bases and J gave up 7 bases, with 14 bases separating them. The CDR3 has 15 residues. In germline, CDR1 is SGHRS, CDR2 YFSETQ.

This clonotype was observed a few times. DNA for the CDR3: TGTGCCAGCAGGGCCAGCCCAAGGTACGAGCAGTACTTC. It codes for CASRASPRYEQYF. The V and J genes are TRBV6-6 and TRBJ2-7; D gene ambiguous. This CDR3 comprises 13 residues. The ends were cut back, 6 bases at V and 4 bases at J, with 13 bases in the middle. CDR1 is MNHNY and CDR2 is SVGAGI in the germline V gene (reference sequence).

The sample holds a few counts of this clonotype. The V gene is TRBV28, the J gene TRBJ2-3, with a weak D call TRBD2 (5 bases). Germline V gene sequence: CDR1 MDHEN, CDR2 SYDVKM. The CDR3 is 15 amino acids. V was shortened by 5 bases and J by 1 base, with 13 bases between the two germline ends. The CDR3 region is CASSVSVPGTDTQYF. In nucleotides, the CDR3 is TGTGCCAGCAGTGTTAGCGTGCCCGGCACAGATACGCAGTATTTT.

The genes are TRBV7-2 and TRBJ2-7, with 10 bases aligning to TRBD2. CDR3 length equals 14 residues. V was clipped by 4 bases and J by 5 bases; unmatched bases: 5. The germline gives CDR1 SGHTA, CDR2 FQGNSA. CDR3 residues: CASSSGLAYHEQYF. In nucleotides, the CDR3 is TGTGCCAGCAGCTCGGGACTAGCGTATCACGAGCAGTACTTC.

CDR3 bases: TGTGCCAGCGGTGAAGGGACCCAGTACTTC. This translates into CASGEGTQYF. The V call is TRBV5-6, the J call TRBJ2-5; D gene uncertain. Trimming shortened V by 7 bases and J by 7 bases, and 8 bases separated the two germline ends. CDR1 and CDR2 (germline): SGHDT, YYEEEE. The CDR3 contains 10 residues. Full variable domain (remainder filled in from reference TRBV5-6 and TRBJ2-5): DAGVTQSPTHLIKTRGQQVTLRCSPKSGHDTVSWYQQALGQGPQFIFQYYEEEERQRGNFPDRFSGHQFPNYSSELNVNALLLGDSALYLCASGEGTQYFGPGTRLLVL.

The CDR3 coding sequence is TGTGCCAGCAGTTTAGGGGCAGTTAATAATGAAAAACTGTTTTTT. Protein: CASSLGAVNNEKLFF. The J gene is TRBJ1-4, the V gene TRBV6-5, with a tentative D call TRBD1 (5 bases). This CDR3 has 15 residues. The V gene's germline CDR1 is MNHEY and CDR2 SVGAGI. Trimming left V 4 bases short and J 4 bases short, with 13 bases between.

At least ten counts were recorded for this clonotype. The genes are TRBV11-2 and TRBJ1-2, with a weak D call TRBD1 (5 bases). Germline V gene lookup returns CDR1 SGHAT and CDR2 FQNNGV. Trimming stripped 1 base from V and 4 bases from J, with 19 bases between. The CDR3 sequence is 17 residues long. The CDR3 DNA is TGTGCCAGCAGCTTAGTGAGACGGGACTCAAGCGGCTATGGCTACACCTTC. Protein: CASSLVRRDSSGYGYTF.

This clonotype showed up just a few times. The genes are TRBV4-3 and TRBJ2-6, with D uncertain. The CDR3 loop spans 16 amino acids. V lost 3 bases and J lost 0, with 9 bases in between. Germline-derived CDR1 and CDR2 are LGHNA and YSLEER. In DNA form, the CDR3 reads TGCGCCAGCAGCCAGCTTTTAGACTCTGGGGCCAACGTCCTGACTTTC. This encodes CASSQLLDSGANVLTF.

This clonotype was seen a handful of times. J is TRBJ1-5 and V is TRBV6-1; D unclear. Germline V gene lookup returns CDR1 MNHNS and CDR2 SASEGT. Trimming removed 5 bases from V and 3 bases from J, with 14 bases in between. The CDR3 covers 15 residues. The CDR3 sequence: CASSPGLDFNQPQHF. The CDR3 DNA follows: TGTGCCAGCAGTCCCGGACTCGATTTCAATCAGCCCCAGCATTTT.

This clonotype was seen a few times. The rearrangement links TRBV7-2 to TRBJ2-5; maybe TRBD1 (6 bases). The CDR3 is 16 residues long. V lost 2 bases and J 4 bases, leaving 17 bases between the germline ends. Germline CDR1 is SGHTA and CDR2 is FQGNSA. The CDR3, as DNA: TGTGCCAGCAGCTTAAGGGTCGGACAGTCGCGAGAGACCCAGTACTTC. It codes for CASSLRVGQSRETQYF.

The chain couples TRBV18 to TRBJ2-7; the D is unclear. This CDR3 is 12 amino acids long. V was trimmed by 5 bases and J by 4 bases, leaving 9 bases between them. CDR1 and CDR2 (germline): KGHSH, LQKENI. The CDR3: CASSSLGYEQYF. The CDR3 nucleotides read TGTGCCAGCTCATCTCTGGGGTACGAGCAGTACTTC. Looking up the rest from reference TRBV18 and TRBJ2-7 gives the full variable domain: NAGVMQNPRHLVRRRGQEARLRCSPMKGHSHVYWYRQLPEEGLKFMVYLQKENIIDESGMPKERFSAEFPKEGPSILRIQQVVRGDSAAYFCASSSLGYEQYFGPGTRLTVT.

The chain combines TRBV20-1 with TRBJ2-7; the match to TRBD2 covers 8 bases. CDR1 and CDR2 from the germline V gene are DFQATT and SNEGSKA (reference sequence). The CDR3 has 15 amino acids. J gave up 1 base and V 3 bases, and 8 bases lay outside the gene matches. The CDR3 DNA reads as TGCAGTGCTAGCCCCCCCCGCGGGGGGTCCTACGAGCAGTACTTC. It encodes CSASPPRGGSYEQYF.

This clonotype was counted only a few times. In DNA, the CDR3 is TGTGCCTGGAGTGTACGGGGGAGGGCCAACGTCCTGACTTTC. Encoded protein: CAWSVRGRANVLTF. The V gene is TRBV30, the J gene TRBJ2-6; D may be TRBD2 (6 bases). Trimming cost V 0 bases and J 5 bases, with 8 bases left between them. The CDR3 runs 14 residues. Germline V gene lookup returns CDR1 GTSNPN and CDR2 SVGIG (reference sequence).

This chain connects TRBV6-2 or TRBV6-3 to TRBJ1-2; TRBD1 matches at 8 bases. There are 13 residues in the CDR3. Germline CDR1 reads MNHEY; CDR2 reads SVGEGT. V lost 2 bases, J lost 7 bases, and 3 bases stayed unmatched. In nucleotides, the CDR3 is TGTGCCAGCAGTTACCGCAGGGGGCTTGGCTACACCTTC. It is translated as CASSYRRGLGYTF.

The chain joins TRBV30 to TRBJ1-2; D gene ambiguous. The CDR3 runs 12 residues. The ends were cut back, 2 bases at V and 11 bases at J, with 15 bases in the middle. Germline-derived CDR1 and CDR2 are GTSNPN and SVGIG (reference sequence). The CDR3 DNA is TGTGCCTGGAGTCTCGGACCCAGGAGATACACCTTC. It specifies CAWSLGPRRYTF.

This clonotype has just a few counts. The gene calls are TRBV4-1 and TRBJ2-7, with TRBD1 matching over 9 bases. The V segment lost 3 bases and the J segment 0 bases; nucleotides outside the gene matches: 6. Looked up from germline, CDR1 is MGHRA and CDR2 is YSYEKL. The length of the CDR3 is 16 residues. The CDR3 DNA follows: TGCGCCAGCAGCCAGACACAGGGGGCGGGCTCCTACGAGCAGTACTTC. Translation: CASSQTQGAGSYEQYF.

At least ten counts were recorded for this clonotype. The chain is built from TRBV4-2 and TRBJ2-3; tentatively, D is TRBD2 (5 bases). CDR1 LGHNA and CDR2 YNFKEQ come from the germline V gene. The CDR3 is 15 residues long. Trimming cost V 0 bases and J 7 bases, with 14 bases left between them. The CDR3 DNA sequence: TGTGCCAGCAGCCAAGACCTCCGCGGGCAAAATACGCAGTATTTT. Translating gives CASSQDLRGQNTQYF.

This clonotype was observed a few times. The chain links TRBV13 to TRBJ2-3; D is unresolved. CDR1 and CDR2 (germline): PRHDT, FYEKMQ (reference sequence). V lost 0 bases to trimming and J lost 6 bases, with 7 bases between them. The CDR3 spans 13 residues. The CDR3 bases are TGTGCCAGCAGCTTAGGACGGCGCGATACGCAGTATTTT. Amino acids: CASSLGRRDTQYF. Supplemented by reference TRBV13 and TRBJ2-3, the full variable domain reads AAGVIQSPRHLIKEKRETATLKCYPIPRHDTVYWYQQGPGQDPQFLISFYEKMQSDKGSIPDRFSAQQFSDYHSELNMSSLELGDSALYFCASSLGRRDTQYFGPGTRLTVL.

The chain is built from TRBV5-1 and TRBJ2-5, with a possible D match to TRBD2 (6 bases). The CDR3 contains 14 residues. The V gene's germline CDR1 is SGHRS and CDR2 YFSETQ. V lost 1 base and J 5 bases, leaving 12 bases between the germline ends. In DNA form, the CDR3 reads TGCGCCAGCAGCTTGCAAGGGGCGGGGGAGACCCAGTACTTC. Its protein is CASSLQGAGETQYF.

In this sample, this clonotype turned up a few times. This chain joins TRBV11-1 and TRBJ2-3; 13 positions match TRBD2. V lost 0 bases and J lost 2; bases outside the gene matches: 5. Per the germline V gene, CDR1 is SGHAT and CDR2 is FQDESV (reference sequence). The CDR3 extends over 18 amino acids. This chain's CDR3 is CASSLALGTSGTTDTQYF. DNA for the CDR3: TGTGCCAGCAGCTTAGCCCTGGGGACTAGCGGGACCACAGATACGCAGTATTTT.

This clonotype showed up just a few times. V usage is TRBV11-1 and J usage is TRBJ1-5; possible D gene TRBD1, 6 bases. CDR1 and CDR2 from the germline V gene are SGHAT and FQDESV (reference sequence). V dropped 3 bases and J dropped 2 bases, with 26 bases sitting between them. The CDR3 has 20 residues. In DNA form, the CDR3 reads TGTGCCAGCAGCTTGCAACTGACCGGGACATCACTTACCGGCAATCAGCCCCAGCATTTT. It encodes CASSLQLTGTSLTGNQPQHF.

This clonotype was picked up many times. The chain joins TRBV28 to TRBJ2-7; TRBD1 matches 9 bases. CDR3 length equals 15 residues. Trimming took 4 bases from V and 4 from J; bases not matched to a gene: 8. Germline V gene sequence: CDR1 MDHEN, CDR2 SYDVKM. The CDR3 coding sequence is TGTGCCAGCAGTTCCGTGGGACAGGGAAATTACGAGCAGTACTTC. Its protein is CASSSVGQGNYEQYF.

V usage is TRBV2 and J usage is TRBJ1-1; perhaps TRBD1 as D (5 bases). Germline assignment: CDR1 SNHLY and CDR2 FYNNEI. This CDR3 has 15 residues. Trimming took 4 bases from V and 4 from J, leaving 16 bases between them. The CDR3 spells CASSVGRAGVTEAFF. The CDR3 DNA sequence: TGTGCCAGCAGTGTCGGCAGGGCTGGGGTCACTGAAGCTTTCTTT.